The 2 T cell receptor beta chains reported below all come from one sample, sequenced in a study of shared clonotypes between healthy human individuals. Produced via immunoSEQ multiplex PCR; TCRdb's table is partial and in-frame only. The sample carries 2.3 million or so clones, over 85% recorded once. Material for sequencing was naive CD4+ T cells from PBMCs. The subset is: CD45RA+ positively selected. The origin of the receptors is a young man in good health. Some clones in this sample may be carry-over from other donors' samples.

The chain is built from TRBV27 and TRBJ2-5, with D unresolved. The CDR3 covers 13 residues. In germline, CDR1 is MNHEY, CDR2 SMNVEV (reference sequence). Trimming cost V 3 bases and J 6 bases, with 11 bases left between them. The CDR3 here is CASSFGSRQTQYF. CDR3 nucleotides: TGTGCCAGCAGTTTCGGCAGTAGGCAGACCCAGTACTTC.

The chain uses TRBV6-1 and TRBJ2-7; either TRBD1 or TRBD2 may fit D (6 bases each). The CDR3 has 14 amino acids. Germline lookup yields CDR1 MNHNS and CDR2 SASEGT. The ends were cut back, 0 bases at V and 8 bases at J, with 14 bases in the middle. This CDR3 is CASSEASGGTQQYF. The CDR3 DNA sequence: TGTGCCAGCAGTGAAGCAAGCGGAGGGACACAGCAGTACTTC.